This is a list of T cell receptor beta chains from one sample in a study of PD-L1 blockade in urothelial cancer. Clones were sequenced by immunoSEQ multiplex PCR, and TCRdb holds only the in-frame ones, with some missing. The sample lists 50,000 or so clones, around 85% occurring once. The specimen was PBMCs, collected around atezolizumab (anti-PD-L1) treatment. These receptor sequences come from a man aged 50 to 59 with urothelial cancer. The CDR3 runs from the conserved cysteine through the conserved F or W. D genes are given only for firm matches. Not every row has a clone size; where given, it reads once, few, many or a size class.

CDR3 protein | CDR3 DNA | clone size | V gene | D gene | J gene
CASSPTSGSYNEQFF | TGTGCCAGTAGTCCGACTAGCGGGAGCTACAATGAGCAGTTCTTC | . | TRBV19 | TRBD2 | TRBJ2-1
CASSDSGETQYF | TGTGCCAGCAGTGACTCCGGGGAGACCCAGTACTTC | . | TRBV28 | . | TRBJ2-5
CASSVGLIRQGYGELFF | TGTGCCAGCAGTGTCGGTTTGATTAGACAGGGGTACGGGGAGCTGTTTTTT | large | TRBV25-1 | TRBD1 | TRBJ2-2
CASSLARGYNEQFF | TGTGCCAGCAGCTTAGCGCGAGGGTACAATGAGCAGTTCTTC | . | TRBV7-2 | . | TRBJ2-1
CASAWGNQETQYF | TGTGCCAGCGCCTGGGGCAACCAAGAGACCCAGTACTTC | . | TRBV13 | . | TRBJ2-5
CASSLRGLGTYEQYF | TGTGCCAGCAGCTTAAGGGGCCTTGGAACCTACGAGCAGTACTTC | . | TRBV7-8 | . | TRBJ2-7
CASSELRQSYGYTF | TGTGCCAGCAGTGAACTTAGACAGAGCTATGGCTACACCTTC | . | TRBV6-1 | . | TRBJ1-2
CAIRGQGNQPQHF | TGTGCCATCAGGGGACAGGGAAATCAGCCCCAGCATTTT | . | TRBV10-3 | TRBD1 | TRBJ1-5
CASSESGGPGELFF | TGTGCCAGCAGTGAGAGCGGGGGGCCCGGGGAGCTGTTTTTT | . | TRBV6-4 | TRBD2 | TRBJ2-2
CASSESIGQAEKLFF | TGTGCCAGCAGTGAATCAATAGGACAGGCGGAAAAACTGTTTTTT | few | TRBV25-1 | TRBD1 | TRBJ1-4
CASSKARGTDTQYF | TGTGCCAGCAGCAAAGCGAGGGGCACAGATACGCAGTATTTT | once | TRBV21-1 | . | TRBJ2-3